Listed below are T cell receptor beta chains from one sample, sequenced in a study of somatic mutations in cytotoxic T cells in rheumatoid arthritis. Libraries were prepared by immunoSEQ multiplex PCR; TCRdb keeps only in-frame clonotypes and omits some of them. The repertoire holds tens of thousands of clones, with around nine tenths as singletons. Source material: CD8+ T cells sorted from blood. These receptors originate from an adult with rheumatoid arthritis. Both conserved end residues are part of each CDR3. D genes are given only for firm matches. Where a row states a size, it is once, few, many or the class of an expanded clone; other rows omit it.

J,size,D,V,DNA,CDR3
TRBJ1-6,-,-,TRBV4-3,TGCGCCAGCAGCCAAGACAGGCCGAGCTCCTATAATTCACCCCTCCACTTT,CASSQDRPSSYNSPLHF
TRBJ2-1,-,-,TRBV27,TGTGCCAGCAGTACGGAGAGGTGGAATGAGCAGTTCTTC,CASSTERWNEQFF
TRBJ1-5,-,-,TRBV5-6,TGTGCCAGCAGCTTTTTTCTGGACACACCGAATCAGCCCCAGCATTTT,CASSFFLDTPNQPQHF
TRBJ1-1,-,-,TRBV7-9,TGTGCCAGCAGCGCCCGCCGGGACAAAAACACTGAAGCTTTCTTT,CASSARRDKNTEAFF
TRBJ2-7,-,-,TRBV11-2,TGTGCCAGCAGCTCAAAATTAAGGGGATACGAGCAGTACTTC,CASSSKLRGYEQYF
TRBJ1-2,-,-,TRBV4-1,TGCGCCAGCAGCCAAGTGGGTTCCTCCTATGGCTACACCTTC,CASSQVGSSYGYTF
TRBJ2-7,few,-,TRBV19,TGTGCCAGTAGTATAATAGGACAGTCCTACGAGCAGTACTTC,CASSIIGQSYEQYF
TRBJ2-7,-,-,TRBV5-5,TGTGCCAGCAGCCTTGAGGGCAGGGGAATGCCCCCTTACTACGAGCAGTACTTC,CASSLEGRGMPPYYEQYF
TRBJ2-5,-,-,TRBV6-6,TGTGCCAGCAGTTACTCGACCGAACAGACCCAGTACTTC,CASSYSTEQTQYF
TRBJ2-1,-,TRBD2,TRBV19,TGTGCCAGTAGTATAGTAGCGGGAGGTACCTACAATGAGCAGTTCTTC,CASSIVAGGTYNEQFF
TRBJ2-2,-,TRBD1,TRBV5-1,TGCGCCAGCAGCTTGCCTTCCACAGGGGGAGTCGACACCGGGGAGCTGTTTTTT,CASSLPSTGGVDTGELFF
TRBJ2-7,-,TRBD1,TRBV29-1,TGCAGCGTAGTAAAGACAGGGCGATACGAGCAGTACTTC,CSVVKTGRYEQYF
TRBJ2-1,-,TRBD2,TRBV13,TGTGCCAGCAGCGTAGGTCCCCTAGCGGGGTCCTACAATGAGCAGTTCTTC,CASSVGPLAGSYNEQFF
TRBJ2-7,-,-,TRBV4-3,TGCGCCAGCAGCCAAGGCCTGGTAGACTACGAGCAGTACTTC,CASSQGLVDYEQYF
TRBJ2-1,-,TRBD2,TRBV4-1,TGCGCCAGCAGCTACCAGCGGGAGCGCAATGAGCAGTTCTTC,CASSYQRERNEQFF
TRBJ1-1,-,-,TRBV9,TGTGCCAGCAGCGTATGGCAGGTGGGGTCCTCCACTGAAGCTTTCTTT,CASSVWQVGSSTEAFF
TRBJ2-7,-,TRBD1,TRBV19,TGTGCCACTCGCGTGTGGACAGGGGGCCACGAGCAGTACTTC,CATRVWTGGHEQYF
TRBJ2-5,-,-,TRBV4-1,TGCGCCAGCAGCCAAACTATTCACGGGAAGGGAGAGACCCAGTACTTC,CASSQTIHGKGETQYF
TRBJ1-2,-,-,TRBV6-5,TGTGCCAGCAGCCCCGGGGGAAGGATCGGCTACACCTTC,CASSPGGRIGYTF
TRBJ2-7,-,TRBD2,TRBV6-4,TGTGCCAGCAGCCCCGGGGTAGCGGGAGTCTATGAGCAGTACTTC,CASSPGVAGVYEQYF
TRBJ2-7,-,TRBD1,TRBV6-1,TGTGCCAGCAGTGTTCCTCGACAGGGGAGATACGAGCAGTACTTC,CASSVPRQGRYEQYF
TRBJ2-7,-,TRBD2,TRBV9,TGTGCCAGCAGCGCCGGGACTAGCAACTACGAGCAGTACTTC,CASSAGTSNYEQYF
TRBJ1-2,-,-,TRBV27,TGTGCCAGCAGTTTATTCTTGGGGGGAGGCTACACCTTC,CASSLFLGGGYTF
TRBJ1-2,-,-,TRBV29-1,TGCAGCGTCGTCCCCGGGACCCTTCGCGGTGGCTACACCTTC,CSVVPGTLRGGYTF
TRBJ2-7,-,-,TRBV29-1,TGCAGCGTGCCCGGAACTATCGAGCAGTACTTC,CSVPGTIEQYF
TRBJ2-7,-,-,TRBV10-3,TGTGCCATTAAGGACAGGAGGAGGGACGAGCAGTACTTC,CAIKDRRRDEQYF
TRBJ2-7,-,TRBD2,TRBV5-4,TGTGCCAGCAGCTACAGCCTAGCGGGAGCGTATTCCGAGCAGTACTTC,CASSYSLAGAYSEQYF
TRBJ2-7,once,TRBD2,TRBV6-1,TGTGCCAGCAGTGAAGTGAATAGCGGGATGCCCTACGAGCAGTACTTC,CASSEVNSGMPYEQYF
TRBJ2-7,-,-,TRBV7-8,TGTGCCAGCAGCTCAGGACAGACCTACGAGCAGTACTTC,CASSSGQTYEQYF
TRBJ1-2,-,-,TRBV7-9,TGTGCCAGCAGCCTCGTGGGCGACATAAACTATGGCTACACCTTC,CASSLVGDINYGYTF
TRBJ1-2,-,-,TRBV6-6,TGTGCCAGCAGTCCCGGGAGGAACTATGGCTACACCTTC,CASSPGRNYGYTF
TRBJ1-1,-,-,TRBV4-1,TGCGCCAGCAGCCAAGTATCTTTAGGACCTGAGAACACTGAAGCTTTCTTT,CASSQVSLGPENTEAFF
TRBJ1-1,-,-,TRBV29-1,TGCAGCGTTGAGGATAACACTGAAGCTTTCTTT,CSVEDNTEAFF
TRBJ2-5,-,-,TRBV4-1,TGCGCCAGCAGCCAAGAGGGGGGCCAAGAGACCCAGTACTTC,CASSQEGGQETQYF
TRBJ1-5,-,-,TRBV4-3,TGCGCCAGCAGCCAAGCGTGGAAAGGGAGCAATCAGCCCCAGCATTTT,CASSQAWKGSNQPQHF
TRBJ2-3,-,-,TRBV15,TGTGCCACCAGCCGTACCCTCGGGACCTGGAACACAGATACGCAGTATTTT,CATSRTLGTWNTDTQYF
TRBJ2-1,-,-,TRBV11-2,TGTGCCAGCAGCTTAGTACGGGAGTCGTCCTACAATGAGCAGTTCTTC,CASSLVRESSYNEQFF
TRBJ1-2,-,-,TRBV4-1,TGCGCCAGCAGCCAACGAGGCGAGGGACTGGATGGCTACACCTTC,CASSQRGEGLDGYTF
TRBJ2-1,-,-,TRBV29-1,TGCAGCGTTCGGGACACGCTCAATGAGCAGTTCTTC,CSVRDTLNEQFF
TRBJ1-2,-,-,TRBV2,TGTGCCAGCAGTGACGTAAGGGTCTACTACACCTTC,CASSDVRVYYTF
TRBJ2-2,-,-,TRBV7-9,TGTGCCAGCAGCCGGACAAGTGAGAACACCGGGGAGCTGTTTTTT,CASSRTSENTGELFF
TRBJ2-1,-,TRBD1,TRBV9,TGTGCCAGCAGCGCAAGTCCCGGGACAGGGCGGGATGAGCAGTTCTTC,CASSASPGTGRDEQFF
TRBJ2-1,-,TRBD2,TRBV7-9,TGTGCCAGCATCCGCTGGGGGGGACTAGAGTCCCATGAGCAGTTCTTC,CASIRWGGLESHEQFF
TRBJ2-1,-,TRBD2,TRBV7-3,TGTGCCAGCAGCGTCACCGGGACTAGCGGTTCAATAATCTTCAATGAGCAGTTCTTC,CASSVTGTSGSIIFNEQFF
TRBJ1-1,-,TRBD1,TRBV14,TGTGCCAGCAGCCACGCCGGGACAGTATTGAACACTGAAGCTTTCTTT,CASSHAGTVLNTEAFF
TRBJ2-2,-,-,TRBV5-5,TGTGCCAGCAGCTTGGGGGGCGGCACCGGGGAGCTGTTTTTT,CASSLGGGTGELFF
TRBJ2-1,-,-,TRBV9,TGTGCCAGCAGCGTAAGGACAGCAAATGAGCAGTTCTTC,CASSVRTANEQFF
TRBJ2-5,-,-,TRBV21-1,TGTGCCAGCAGCAAAGCAAGGCAAGAGACCCAGTACTTC,CASSKARQETQYF
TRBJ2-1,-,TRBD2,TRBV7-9,TGTGCCAGCAGCCCTTGGACTAGCGGGCGGAATGAGCAGTTCTTC,CASSPWTSGRNEQFF
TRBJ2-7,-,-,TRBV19,TGTGCCAGTAGTATGAGTCAGTCCTACGAGCAGTACTTC,CASSMSQSYEQYF